This T cell receptor beta chain was sequenced for a study of spatial heterogeneity in lung cancer. MiXCR, applied by TCRdb to the 5' RACE reads, yields one record per CDR3 protein. The sample has roughly 8,400 distinct CDR3 sequences, roughly 5% seen once. Study-wide points: One measure, the expanded intratumoral alpha and beta TCR count, tracked tumor mutation counts.

The sample holds many counts of this clonotype. The antigen is not known. Time point: sample taken at primary tumor resection. Trimming stripped 5 bases from V and 1 base from J, with 15 bases between. This CDR3 has 16 amino acids. The V gene's germline CDR1 is ENHRY and CDR2 SYGVKD. J is TRBJ2-1 and V is TRBV10-3; possible D gene TRBD2, 6 bases. Sequenced material: lung tumor tissue, taken at surgery. This receptor was taken from a male donor with early-stage non-small cell lung cancer. The CDR3 coding sequence is TGTGCCATCAGTCCACAAGTGGGGGGTTCCTACAATGAGCAGTTCTTC. Protein sequence: CAISPQVGGSYNEQFF.